This T cell receptor beta chain comes out of a study of blood T cell repertoires in COVID-19. Study at large: Acute and convalescent COVID-19 samples came from the United States, Italy and Spain. T cells, B-cell-depleted T cells, or PBMCs supplied cDNA or gDNA.

The study assigned cohorts using participant-reported clinical history. TCRdb's copy holds only in-frame clones and misses some; the assay was immunoSEQ multiplex PCR. The sample contains hundreds of thousands of clones, roughly 86% of which appear only once. Germline CDR1 is LNHNV and CDR2 is YYDKDF (reference sequence). Trimming took off 1 base at V and 1 base at J, with 8 bases between the two ends. This CDR3 contains 14 residues. The sample consisted of PBMCs or T cells enriched from blood (not recorded which). This chain joins TRBV15 and TRBJ2-7; D is unresolved. This receptor was obtained from a woman between 50 and 59 years old who had been exposed to COVID-19. The CDR3 nucleotides are TGTGCCACCAGCAGAGTAACCGGTTCCTACGAGCAGTACTTC. Amino acids: CATSRVTGSYEQYF.